Listed below are T cell receptor beta chains from one sample, sequenced in a study of identifying expanded T cells in peripheral blood. TCRdb keeps only in-frame clones here, not all; method: immunoSEQ multiplex PCR. Of about 100,000 clones detected, 80% to 90% appear once; the ten largest clones hold 5% to 6.5%. The sample consisted of blood. The receptors derive from a person aged 18 to 70 in good health. Both conserved end residues are part of each CDR3. A D gene is named only where the DNA matches it firmly. Clone size is not always given. Where it is, it says once, few, many or a class for expanded clones.

CDR3 length	V gene	J gene	D gene	clone size	CDR3 DNA	CDR3 protein
12	TRBV19	TRBJ1-5	-	-	TGTGCCAGTAGTATAAGGGATCAGCCCCAGCATTTT	CASSIRDQPQHF
13	TRBV13	TRBJ1-2	-	-	TGTGCCAGCAGCTTTGACACGGACTATGGCTACACCTTC	CASSFDTDYGYTF
17	TRBV9	TRBJ2-3	TRBD2	-	TGTGCCAGCAGCGTCACAGGAAGCGGGGGGGCCCAAGATACGCAGTATTTT	CASSVTGSGGAQDTQYF
13	TRBV5-4	TRBJ1-2	-	-	TGTGCCAGCAGCTTGTACATCCCGGGAGGCTACACCTTC	CASSLYIPGGYTF
13	TRBV7-2	TRBJ2-7	-	-	TGTGCCAGCAGCTTAAGTCAGGGGTACGAGCAGTACTTC	CASSLSQGYEQYF
13	TRBV6-1	TRBJ2-2	TRBD1	-	TGTGCCAGCGACAGGGGGTTGTCCGGGGAGCTGTTTTTT	CASDRGLSGELFF
15	TRBV4-3	TRBJ2-1	-	-	TGCGCCAGCAGCCGGACCGGGCCAGGGGACGATGAGCAGTTCTTC	CASSRTGPGDDEQFF
13	TRBV14	TRBJ1-2	-	few	TGTGCCAGCAGCCAAGTGGCTAGCTATGGCTACACCTTC	CASSQVASYGYTF
15	TRBV28	TRBJ1-1	-	-	TGTGCCAGCAGTTTCCTCGGGGGATCGGGCACTGAAGCTTTCTTT	CASSFLGGSGTEAFF
16	TRBV13	TRBJ1-3	TRBD1	-	TGTGCCAGCAGCTTACACTTAACAGGGGGCGGCGACACCATATATTTT	CASSLHLTGGGDTIYF
16	TRBV29-1	TRBJ2-6	-	once	TGCAGCGTTGAACGCGCTTCTCTCTCTGGGGCCAACGTCCTGACTTTC	CSVERASLSGANVLTF
12	TRBV29-1	TRBJ1-1	-	-	TGCAGCGTTGACAGGGCAAACACTGAAGCTTTCTTT	CSVDRANTEAFF
12	TRBV2	TRBJ2-7	-	-	TGTGCCAGCACCCCGGACTCCTACGAGCAGTGCTTC	CASTPDSYEQCF
14	TRBV11-2	TRBJ2-3	TRBD1	-	TGTGCCAGCAGCTGGACAGGGGCGGGGGATACGCAGTATTTT	CASSWTGAGDTQYF
15	TRBV7-2	TRBJ2-2	-	once	TGTGCCAGCAGCTTACAGGGGCAGAACACCGGGGAGCTGTTTTTT	CASSLQGQNTGELFF
12	TRBV5-4	TRBJ2-1	-	-	TGTGCCAGCAGCTTAGAAGAGAATGAGCAGTTCTTC	CASSLEENEQFF
16	TRBV4-3	TRBJ1-2	-	-	TGCGCCAGCAGCCAGGACGCCGGGACACTTAACTATGGCTACACCTTC	CASSQDAGTLNYGYTF
13	TRBV9	TRBJ1-1	-	once	TGTGCCAGCAGCGTAGCTGACCGGGGGCAAGCTTTCTTT	CASSVADRGQAFF
16	TRBV9	TRBJ2-7	TRBD1	-	TGTGCCAGCAGCCCAAAGAGACAGGGTTTAGGGGACGAGCAGTACTTC	CASSPKRQGLGDEQYF
16	TRBV7-2	TRBJ1-1	TRBD1	-	TGTGCCAGCAGCTTACAACCGACAGGGGGATACACTGAAGCTTTCTTT	CASSLQPTGGYTEAFF
17	TRBV6-1	TRBJ2-1	TRBD2	-	TGTGCCAGCAGTGACGGGATCCAGCGGGGCGCCTACAATGAGCAGTTCTTC	CASSDGIQRGAYNEQFF
15	TRBV4-1	TRBJ2-7	-	-	TGCGCCAGCAGCCCCGTTGGGGGGCGGTCCTACGAGCAGTACTTC	CASSPVGGRSYEQYF
14	TRBV2	TRBJ1-2	-	medium-sized	TGTGCCAGCAGTGACAGAGGGGTTAACTATGGCTACACCTTC	CASSDRGVNYGYTF
12	TRBV18	TRBJ2-7	-	-	TGTGCCAGCTCACAGGAGGGGGGCGAGCAGTACTTC	CASSQEGGEQYF
14	TRBV6-5	TRBJ2-7	-	-	TGTGCCAGCAGTTACTCGACAGGACGGTACGAGCAGTACTTC	CASSYSTGRYEQYF
13	TRBV6-5	TRBJ2-7	-	-	TGTGCCAGCACCGCAGGGACTCGCGGCGAGCAGTACTTC	CASTAGTRGEQYF
15	TRBV5-4	TRBJ1-4	TRBD1	-	TGTGCCAGCAGCCCCGTGGGGCAGGGGGCAGAAAAACTGTTTTTT	CASSPVGQGAEKLFF
15	TRBV10-1	TRBJ2-3	TRBD2	-	TGCGCCAGCAGTGAGTCGGGGAGGGAGCCTGATACGCAGTATTTT	CASSESGREPDTQYF
16	TRBV18	TRBJ1-5	-	-	TGTGCCAGCTCACCTTCCTCGGACAGAAACAATCAGCCCCAGCATTTT	CASSPSSDRNNQPQHF
17	TRBV5-1	TRBJ2-5	TRBD2	-	TGCGCCAGCAGCTCGGGGGGTGGGTCCCCCAGCCAAGAGACCCAGTACTTC	CASSSGGGSPSQETQYF
14	TRBV4-2	TRBJ2-3	TRBD1	-	TGTGCCAGCAGCCAAGACAAACAGGGGGACACGCAGTATTTT	CASSQDKQGDTQYF
14	TRBV10-1	TRBJ2-5	-	-	TGCGCCAGCAGTGAGTCGGGGGGTCCCGAGACCCAGTACTTC	CASSESGGPETQYF
15	TRBV15	TRBJ1-6	-	-	TGTGCCACCAGCAGAGAGCGGGATAGTAATTCACCCCTCCACTTT	CATSRERDSNSPLHF
15	TRBV19	TRBJ1-4	-	-	TGTGCCAGTAGTCCCAGGGGAAGAGGCGATGAAAAACTGTTTTTT	CASSPRGRGDEKLFF
14	TRBV9	TRBJ1-1	-	-	TGTGCCAGCAGCATTACTACAGGGACCACTGAAGCTTTCTTT	CASSITTGTTEAFF
10	TRBV29-1	TRBJ2-3	-	-	TGCAGCGGCGGGACAGATACGCAGTATTTT	CSGGTDTQYF
11	TRBV30	TRBJ2-5	-	-	TGTGCCTGGAGTACACTAGCCGCCCAGTACTTC	CAWSTLAAQYF
15	TRBV27	TRBJ2-7	TRBD1	-	TGTGCCAGCAGTTACACAGGGGCCAGGACCTACGAGCAGTACTTC	CASSYTGARTYEQYF
15	TRBV4-1	TRBJ1-5	TRBD1	few	TGCGCCAGCAGCCAAGTGACAGGGTGGGAACAGCCCCAGCATTTT	CASSQVTGWEQPQHF
18	TRBV4-1	TRBJ2-4	-	once	TGCGCCAGCAGCCCCTTGCGGGAACTAGGGACAGCCAAAAACATTCAGTACTTC	CASSPLRELGTAKNIQYF
15	TRBV4-3	TRBJ2-5	TRBD2	-	TGCGCCAGCAGCCAAGAACGCGGGAGCAGGGAGACCCAGTACTTC	CASSQERGSRETQYF
17	TRBV7-9	TRBJ2-7	TRBD1	-	TGTGCCAGCAGCCGCTCCGGATACAGGGGGCGAAGTCGCGAGCAGTACTTC	CASSRSGYRGRSREQYF
13	TRBV9	TRBJ2-7	-	-	TGTGCCAGCAGCGTAATCCCGGGCCAGGAGCAGTACTTC	CASSVIPGQEQYF
18	TRBV7-2	TRBJ1-3	-	-	TGTGCCAGCAGCTTACGGGTTGGTAGGACATCCTCTGGAAACACCATATATTTT	CASSLRVGRTSSGNTIYF
17	TRBV10-3	TRBJ2-1	TRBD2	-	TGTGCCATCAGTGGGGTTAGCGGGGGGGAAGGCTACAATGAGCAGTTCTTC	CAISGVSGGEGYNEQFF
13	TRBV10-3	TRBJ2-1	-	-	TGTGCCATCAGGGGTGCCAGTTGGAATGAGCAGTTCTTC	CAIRGASWNEQFF
15	TRBV5-1	TRBJ1-4	TRBD1	-	TGCGCCAGCAGCGCCGGGACAGCGGTGATTGAAAAACTGTTTTTT	CASSAGTAVIEKLFF
14	TRBV18	TRBJ1-2	-	once	TGTGCCAGCTCACCGAGTGGGGCCCTCTATGGCTACACCTTC	CASSPSGALYGYTF
10	TRBV29-1	TRBJ2-1	-	-	TGCAGCGTTTCCCAATGGGAGCAGTTCTTC	CSVSQWEQFF
16	TRBV19	TRBJ2-7	TRBD1	-	TGTGCCAGTAGGAAAACCTCTGGGACAGGGGCCTACGAGCAGTACTTC	CASRKTSGTGAYEQYF
15	TRBV15	TRBJ2-2	-	-	TGTGCCACCAGCAGTCTCACGGGGGAACACGGGGAGCTGTTTTTT	CATSSLTGEHGELFF
15	TRBV6-5	TRBJ1-4	TRBD1	-	TGTGCCAGCAGCTCTCGGACAGGTGGAAGGGAAAAACTGTTTTTT	CASSSRTGGREKLFF
15	TRBV6-5	TRBJ1-2	TRBD1	medium-sized	TGTGCCAGCTCCAACGGGGCAGGGGGCAACTATGGCTACACCTTC	CASSNGAGGNYGYTF
12	TRBV4-2	TRBJ2-7	-	-	TGTGCCAGCGGCTTCGATACTCGCGAGCAGTACTTC	CASGFDTREQYF
13	TRBV19	TRBJ2-5	-	-	TGTGCCAGTAGTATATCCATACAAGAGACCCAGTACTTC	CASSISIQETQYF
17	TRBV5-1	TRBJ1-2	-	-	TGCGCCAGCAGTGGGGACGAACAGTTTCTGATCCCCGACGGCTACACCTTC	CASSGDEQFLIPDGYTF
13	TRBV12-5	TRBJ2-7	-	-	TGTGCTAGTGCCTTGCGTGGGGGCTACGAGCAGTACTTC	CASALRGGYEQYF
13	TRBV5-1	TRBJ2-7	-	-	TGCGCCAGCAGCTACCCAGGTTCCTACGAGCAGTACTTC	CASSYPGSYEQYF
15	TRBV6-1	TRBJ2-7	TRBD1	-	TGTGCCAGCCGCCCAAGACAGGGTCTGTCCTACGAGCAGTACTTC	CASRPRQGLSYEQYF
13	TRBV5-1	TRBJ1-5	-	-	TGCGCCAGCAGCTTGGCCCCTTTCCAGCCCCAGCATTTT	CASSLAPFQPQHF